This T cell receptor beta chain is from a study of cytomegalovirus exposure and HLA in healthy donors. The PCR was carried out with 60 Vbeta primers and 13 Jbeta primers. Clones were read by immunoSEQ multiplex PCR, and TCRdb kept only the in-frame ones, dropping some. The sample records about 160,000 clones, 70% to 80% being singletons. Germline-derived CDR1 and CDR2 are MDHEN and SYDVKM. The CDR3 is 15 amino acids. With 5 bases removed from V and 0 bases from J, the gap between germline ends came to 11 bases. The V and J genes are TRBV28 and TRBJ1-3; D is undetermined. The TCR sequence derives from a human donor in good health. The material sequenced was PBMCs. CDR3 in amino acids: CASSPAQSSGNTIYF. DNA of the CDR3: TGTGCCAGCAGTCCAGCGCAGAGCTCTGGAAACACCATATATTTT.